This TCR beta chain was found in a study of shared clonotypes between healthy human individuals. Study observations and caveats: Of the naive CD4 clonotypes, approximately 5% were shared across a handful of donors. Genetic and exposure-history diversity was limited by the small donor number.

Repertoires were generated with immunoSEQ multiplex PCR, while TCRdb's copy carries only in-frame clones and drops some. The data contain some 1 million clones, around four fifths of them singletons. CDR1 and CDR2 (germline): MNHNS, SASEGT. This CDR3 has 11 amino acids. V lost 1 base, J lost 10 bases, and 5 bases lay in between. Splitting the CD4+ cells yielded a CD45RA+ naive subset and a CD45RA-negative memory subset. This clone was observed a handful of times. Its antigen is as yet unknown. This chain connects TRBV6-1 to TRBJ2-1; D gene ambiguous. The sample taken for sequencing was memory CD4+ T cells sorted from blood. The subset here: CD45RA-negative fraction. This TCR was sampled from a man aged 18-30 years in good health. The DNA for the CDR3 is TGTGCCAGCAGTGAAGGACGGGAGCAGTTCTTC. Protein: CASSEGREQFF.